One and the same sample provided the 10 T cell receptor beta chains below, sequenced in a study of identifying expanded T cells in peripheral blood (dated by TCRdb to the late 2010s). The protocol used for the library was the immunoSEQ multiplex PCR assay. This immuneACCESS table, as held by TCRdb, lists in-frame sequences with V and J called but not all clones. Of the missing ones, under half trace to an unresolved V gene in checked studies; the others have no known cause. The sample records 95,000 to 100,000 clones, around 88% of which are singletons. Jointly, the top ten make up approximately 18% of the sample. The sequenced material came from blood. The receptor source for this set is a person between 18 and 70 years old in good health.

This CDR3 reads CASGLSGGAGELFF. CDR3 nucleotide sequence: TGTGCTAGTGGTTTGTCCGGGGGGGCCGGGGAGCTGTTTTTT. The gene calls are TRBV12-5 and TRBJ2-2, with TRBD2 matching 8 bases. Germline CDR1 reads LGHNT; CDR2 reads FRNRAP. V dropped 2 bases and J dropped 6; count of bases not matched to a gene: 2. The CDR3 spans 14 residues.

This chain connects TRBV19 to TRBJ2-7; D gene uncertain. The CDR3 covers 14 residues. CDR1 and CDR2 (germline): LNHDA, SQIVND (reference sequence). V was trimmed by 4 bases and J by 2 bases, leaving 12 bases between them. DNA for the CDR3: TGTGCCAGTAGTAAGGTTGTCAGAGCCTACGAGCAGTACTTC. It yields the protein CASSKVVRAYEQYF.

The chain combines TRBV10-1 with TRBJ2-7, with D perhaps matching TRBD2 (7 bases). V lost 7 bases and J lost 2, with 24 bases in between. The CDR3 is 17 residues long. In germline, CDR1 is WNHNN, CDR2 SYGVQD (reference sequence). Here the CDR3 DNA reads TGCGCCAGCACCGGTGGCCGGGGGGCCTCCAACCCCTACGAGCAGTACTTC. Its translation is CASTGGRGASNPYEQYF.

The chain has TRBV30 and TRBJ2-3; 7 bases align to TRBD1. CDR3 length: 14 residues. Germline V gene sequence: CDR1 GTSNPN, CDR2 SVGIG (reference sequence). V shed 2 bases and J 1 base; nucleotides not matched to a gene: 3. The CDR3 is CAWSPGTGTDTQYF. The CDR3 DNA follows: TGTGCCTGGAGTCCTGGGACAGGCACAGATACGCAGTATTTT.

The chain employs TRBV11-2 and TRBJ2-5; D gene unclear. From germline, CDR1 is SGHAT and CDR2 FQNNGV. Trimming removed 1 base from V and 5 bases from J, with 8 bases in between. The CDR3 loop spans 13 amino acids. The CDR3 protein is CASSLGYRETQYF. In DNA form, the CDR3 reads TGTGCCAGCAGCTTAGGATATAGGGAGACCCAGTACTTC.

The chain joins TRBV6-5 to TRBJ1-5; D is possibly TRBD1 (5 bases). Trimming took off 0 bases at V and 0 bases at J, with 6 bases between the two ends. The CDR3 is 15 residues long. Germline CDR1 and CDR2: MNHEY and SVGAGI. The CDR3 DNA follows: TGTGCCAGCAGTTACTCGACAGCTAGCAATCAGCCCCAGCATTTT. The encoded protein is CASSYSTASNQPQHF.

The chain recombines TRBV13 with TRBJ2-1; 12 bases agree with TRBD2. The length of the CDR3 is 17 residues. The germline V gene has CDR1 PRHDT and CDR2 FYEKMQ (reference sequence). V lost 8 bases and J lost 8; bases outside the gene matches: 16. CDR3 residues: CASQTLAGGPSMYEQFF. The CDR3 coding sequence is TGTGCCAGCCAAACCCTAGCGGGGGGGCCGAGTATGTATGAGCAGTTCTTC.

The genes are TRBV2 and TRBJ2-7, with D perhaps matching TRBD1 (6 bases). The CDR3 has 13 residues. The germline CDR1 and CDR2 sequences are SNHLY and FYNNEI. Trimming pared 8 bases from V and 0 bases from J, leaving 11 bases between. The CDR3 nucleotides are TGTGCCAGCGGGGGCGTCCTCTCCTACGAGCAGTACTTC. This translates into CASGGVLSYEQYF.

The chain employs TRBV19 and TRBJ2-7, with a weak D call TRBD2 (5 bases). There are 14 residues in the CDR3. Germline assignment: CDR1 LNHDA and CDR2 SQIVND (reference sequence). V gave up 5 bases and J gave up 1 base, with 12 bases separating them. DNA for the CDR3: TGTGCCAGTAGTCCCGGGGTAGGGTCCTACGAGCAGTACTTC. Translating it yields CASSPGVGSYEQYF.

Notes on this clone: The same CDR3 can be traced to other DNA sequences in this sample. This chain joins TRBV2 and TRBJ2-3; no reliable D call. Germline assignment: CDR1 SNHLY and CDR2 FYNNEI. The length of the CDR3 is 11 residues. V dropped 5 bases and J dropped 2 bases, with 2 bases sitting between them. The CDR3 DNA is TGTGCCAGCAGTTACACAGATACGCAGTATTTT. Translation: CASSYTDTQYF.